This T cell receptor (beta chain) derives from a study of CD8 T cells in Susac syndrome. RNA was extracted with the RNeasy kit, and a quantity of about 0.45 to 1 ug was reverse transcribed using random hexamers. The immunoSEQ assay covered 54 Vbeta and 13 Jbeta segments for CDR3. One entry per CDR3 protein, called by TCRdb with MiXCR from the immunoSEQ multiplex PCR reads. The sample lists 150,000 to 200,000 distinct CDR3 sequences; 94% were seen once. Germline CDR1 and CDR2: LGHNA and YNFKEQ. This CDR3 has 17 residues. Trimming cost V 0 bases and J 10 bases; bases outside gene matches: 17. The chain is built from TRBV4-2 and TRBJ2-5; 7 bases map to TRBD2. The sequenced sample was CD4+ T cells from PBMCs. The sequence was obtained from a human donor with Susac syndrome. The CDR3 sequence is CASSQDSQRGFHRGQYF. Here the CDR3 DNA reads TGTGCCAGCAGCCAAGATAGTCAGCGGGGATTCCACCGGGGCCAGTACTTC.